Listed below are T cell receptor beta chains from one sample, sequenced in a study of OX40 agonist ivuxolimab in advanced cancers. Some clones are missing from TCRdb's copy, which holds only in-frame ones; the method was immunoSEQ multiplex PCR. The data hold over 85,000 clones, with roughly 91% observed a single time. The sample consisted of CD4+ or CD8+ T cells sorted from blood, taken in a trial of the OX40 agonist ivuxolimab. These receptors came from an adult with an advanced solid tumor such as melanoma, head and neck, liver or kidney cancer. Each CDR3 is given with its conserved first and last residue. The order of the fields is V gene, J gene, D gene, clone size, CDR3 protein, CDR3 DNA. D genes are given only for firm matches. Some rows mark clone size as missing; the rest say once, few, many or name a class of expanded clone.

V: TRBV5-1; J: TRBJ2-3; D: TRBD2; size: .; CDR3: CASSLELAGVGDTQYF; DNA: TGCGCCAGCAGCTTGGAACTAGCGGGAGTGGGAGATACGCAGTATTTT
V: TRBV6-4; J: TRBJ1-2; D: .; size: .; CDR3: CAAVTEQPNYGYTF; DNA: TGTGCAGCAGTGACTGAACAGCCTAACTATGGCTACACCTTC
V: TRBV5-1; J: TRBJ1-1; D: .; size: .; CDR3: CASSPLTPGELTEAFF; DNA: TGCGCCAGCAGCCCCCTTACCCCAGGGGAACTCACTGAAGCTTTCTTT
V: TRBV6-1; J: TRBJ2-7; D: TRBD2; size: .; CDR3: CASNRGRANEQYF; DNA: TGTGCCAGCAATCGCGGGAGGGCCAACGAGCAGTACTTC
V: TRBV11-2; J: TRBJ2-1; D: .; size: .; CDR3: CASSLPLRARVDNEQFF; DNA: TGTGCCAGCAGCTTACCTCTACGGGCCCGGGTGGATAATGAGCAGTTCTTC
V: TRBV28; J: TRBJ1-5; D: .; size: .; CDR3: CASSRPADQPQHF; DNA: TGTGCCAGCAGCCGACCCGCCGACCAGCCCCAGCATTTT
V: TRBV10-2; J: TRBJ2-1; D: TRBD2; size: .; CDR3: CASTITLAGPYNEQFF; DNA: TGCGCCAGCACCATCACCCTAGCGGGACCCTACAATGAGCAGTTCTTC
V: TRBV27; J: TRBJ2-5; D: .; size: .; CDR3: CASSHDMDQPVETQYF; DNA: TGTGCCAGCAGTCACGACATGGATCAGCCGGTGGAGACCCAGTACTTC
V: TRBV2; J: TRBJ2-7; D: .; size: .; CDR3: CASSDREVGYEQYF; DNA: TGTGCCAGCAGCGACAGGGAGGTGGGCTACGAGCAGTACTTC
V: TRBV7-9; J: TRBJ1-1; D: .; size: .; CDR3: CASSLLDTEAFF; DNA: TGTGCCAGCAGCTTACTCGACACTGAAGCTTTCTTT
V: TRBV13; J: TRBJ2-1; D: .; size: .; CDR3: CASSLGDSNEQFF; DNA: TGTGCCAGCAGCTTGGGTGACTCCAATGAGCAGTTCTTC
V: TRBV5-6; J: TRBJ2-1; D: TRBD1; size: .; CDR3: CATHYTGGLYNEQFF; DNA: TGTGCCACACACTATACAGGGGGTCTATACAATGAGCAGTTCTTC
V: TRBV6-5; J: TRBJ1-2; D: TRBD1; size: .; CDR3: CASSYRQGVYGYTF; DNA: TGTGCCAGCAGTTACCGGCAGGGGGTCTATGGCTACACCTTC
V: TRBV27; J: TRBJ2-7; D: TRBD2; size: .; CDR3: CASSAGLAGAHEQYF; DNA: TGTGCCAGCAGCGCGGGACTAGCGGGAGCCCACGAGCAGTACTTC
V: TRBV7-6; J: TRBJ2-3; D: .; size: .; CDR3: CASSLDGGRTDTQYF; DNA: TGTGCCAGCAGCTTAGATGGAGGGAGGACAGATACGCAGTATTTT
V: TRBV27; J: TRBJ2-7; D: .; size: .; CDR3: CASSLLGVGPYEQYF; DNA: TGTGCCAGCAGTTTATTAGGGGTGGGACCCTACGAGCAGTACTTC
V: TRBV5-4; J: TRBJ1-1; D: .; size: .; CDR3: CASSSGLGNTEAFF; DNA: TGTGCCAGCAGCTCAGGGTTGGGAAACACTGAAGCTTTCTTT
V: TRBV19; J: TRBJ1-2; D: TRBD1; size: .; CDR3: CASRLATGAADGYTF; DNA: TGTGCCAGTAGACTCGCGACAGGGGCGGCGGATGGCTACACCTTC
V: TRBV7-2; J: TRBJ1-2; D: .; size: .; CDR3: CASSLELANYGYTF; DNA: TGTGCCAGCAGCTTAGAATTAGCAAACTATGGCTACACCTTC
V: TRBV10-3; J: TRBJ1-2; D: TRBD1; size: .; CDR3: CAINQDRIYGYTF; DNA: TGTGCCATCAATCAGGACAGGATCTATGGCTACACCTTC
V: TRBV4-3; J: TRBJ2-5; D: TRBD1; size: few; CDR3: CASSQGTGGVGETQYF; DNA: TGCGCCAGCAGCCAGGGGACAGGGGGTGTAGGGGAGACCCAGTACTTC